The 4 T cell receptor beta chains listed next were all sequenced from one sample in a study of cytotoxic CD8 clonotypes in ibrutinib-treated CLL. The table came from immunoSEQ multiplex PCR; TCRdb's copy has only in-frame clones and leaves some out. The sample carries approximately 200,000 clones, around three quarters recorded once. The sample in question was PBMCs, obtained after 24 months of ibrutinib treatment. Receptor source: a human donor with chronic lymphocytic leukemia.

The CDR3 loop is CASSYPERAYEQYF. In DNA, the CDR3 is TGTGCCAGCAGTTACCCGGAGCGGGCCTACGAGCAGTACTTC. The chain employs TRBV6-6 and TRBJ2-7, with D maybe TRBD2 (6 bases). Trimming took 2 bases from V and 2 from J, leaving 10 bases between them. Germline V lookup: CDR1 MNHNY, CDR2 SVGAGI (reference sequence). This CDR3 contains 14 residues.

The V call is TRBV7-2, the J call TRBJ2-2; TRBD2 might be the D (6 bases). V was trimmed by 5 bases and J by 6 bases, leaving 16 bases between them. The germline CDR1 and CDR2 sequences are SGHTA and FQGNSA. There are 15 residues in the CDR3. CDR3 loop: CASSGGTSTAGELFF. The CDR3 DNA is TGTGCCAGCAGCGGAGGGACCAGCACTGCCGGGGAGCTGTTTTTT.

The chain joins TRBV29-1 to TRBJ2-4, with D perhaps TRBD1 (5 bases). Germline assignment: CDR1 SQVTM and CDR2 ANQGSEA. The V gene lost 7 bases and the J gene lost 1 base, with 11 bases spanning the gap. The CDR3 extends over 13 amino acids. This chain's CDR3 is CSAEGAAKNIQYF. The CDR3, as DNA: TGCAGCGCCGAAGGGGCGGCCAAAAACATTCAGTACTTC.

This clone was detected only a few times. The rearrangement uses TRBV18 and TRBJ2-7; 8 bases match TRBD1. Germline-derived CDR1 and CDR2 are KGHSH and LQKENI. With V trimmed by 1 base and J by 3 bases, 5 bases remained unmatched. The CDR3 totals 15 residues. The CDR3 coding sequence is TGTGCCAGCTCACCACTGCAGGGGGCTGACTACGAGCAGTACTTC. Its translation is CASSPLQGADYEQYF.